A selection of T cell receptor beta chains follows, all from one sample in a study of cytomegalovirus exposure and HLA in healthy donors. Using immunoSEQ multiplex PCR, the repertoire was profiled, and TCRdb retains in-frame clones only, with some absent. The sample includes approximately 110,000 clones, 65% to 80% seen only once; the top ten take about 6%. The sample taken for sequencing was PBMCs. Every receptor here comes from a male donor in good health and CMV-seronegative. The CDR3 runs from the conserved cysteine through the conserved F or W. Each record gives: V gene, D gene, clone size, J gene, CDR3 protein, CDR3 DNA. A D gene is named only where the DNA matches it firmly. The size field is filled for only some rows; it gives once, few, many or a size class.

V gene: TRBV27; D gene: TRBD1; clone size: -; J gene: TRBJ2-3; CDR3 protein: CASWTGGSTDTQYF; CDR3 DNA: TGTGCCAGCTGGACAGGAGGATCCACAGATACGCAGTATTTT
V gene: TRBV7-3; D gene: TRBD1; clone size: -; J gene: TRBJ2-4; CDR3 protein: CASSLRLTGAKNIQYF; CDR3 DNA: TGTGCCAGCAGCTTACGGTTGACAGGGGCCAAAAACATTCAGTACTTC
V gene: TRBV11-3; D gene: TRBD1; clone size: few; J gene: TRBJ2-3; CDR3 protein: CASSLGTAGTGIADTQYF; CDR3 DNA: TGTGCCAGCAGCTTAGGGACCGCCGGGACAGGGATAGCAGATACGCAGTATTTT
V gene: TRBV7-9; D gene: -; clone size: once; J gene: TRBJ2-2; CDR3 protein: CSSRGASIGAGELFF; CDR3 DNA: TGTTCCAGCAGAGGCGCTAGCATAGGAGCCGGGGAGCTGTTTTTT
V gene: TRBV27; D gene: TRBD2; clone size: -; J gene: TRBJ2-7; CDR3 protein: CASWPGEGRYEQYF; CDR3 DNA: TGTGCCAGCTGGCCGGGGGAGGGAAGGTACGAGCAGTACTTC
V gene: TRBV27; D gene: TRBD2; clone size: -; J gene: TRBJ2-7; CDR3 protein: CASSQTGLATYEQYF; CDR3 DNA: TGTGCCAGCAGCCAGACCGGACTAGCGACATACGAGCAGTACTTC
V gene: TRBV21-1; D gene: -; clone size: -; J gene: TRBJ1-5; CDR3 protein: CASRNLIQPNQPQHF; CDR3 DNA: TGTGCCAGCAGAAATCTCATACAACCCAATCAGCCCCAGCATTTT
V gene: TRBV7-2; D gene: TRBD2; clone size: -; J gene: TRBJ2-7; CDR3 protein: CASRLAATYEQYF; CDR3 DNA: TGTGCCAGCAGACTAGCGGCTACCTACGAGCAGTACTTC
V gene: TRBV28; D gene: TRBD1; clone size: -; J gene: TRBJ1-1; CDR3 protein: CASSLRTGAKANTEAFF; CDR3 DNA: TGTGCCAGCAGTTTAAGAACAGGGGCGAAGGCGAACACTGAAGCTTTCTTT
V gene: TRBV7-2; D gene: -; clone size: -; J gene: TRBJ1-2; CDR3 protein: CASSNTGTALGGYTF; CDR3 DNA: TGTGCCAGCAGCAATACCGGGACTGCCCTGGGGGGCTACACCTTC
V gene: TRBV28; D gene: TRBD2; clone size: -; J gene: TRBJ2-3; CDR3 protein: CASSFRGMGEGVGTDTQYF; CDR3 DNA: TGTGCCAGCAGTTTCCGTGGAATGGGGGAGGGCGTGGGCACAGATACGCAGTATTTT
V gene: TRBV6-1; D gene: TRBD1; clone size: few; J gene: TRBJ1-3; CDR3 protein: CASNDRTGPFSGNTIYF; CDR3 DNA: TGTGCCAGCAATGATAGGACAGGACCCTTTTCTGGAAACACCATATATTTT
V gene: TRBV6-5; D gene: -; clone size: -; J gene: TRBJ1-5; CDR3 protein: CASIQNSNQPQHF; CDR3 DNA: TGTGCCAGCATCCAGAATAGCAATCAGCCCCAGCATTTT
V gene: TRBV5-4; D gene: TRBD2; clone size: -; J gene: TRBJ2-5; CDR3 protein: CASSLAPSGQETQYF; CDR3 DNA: TGTGCCAGCAGCTTGGCTCCTAGCGGGCAAGAGACCCAGTACTTC
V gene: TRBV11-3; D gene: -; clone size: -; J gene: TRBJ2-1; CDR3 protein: CASSQLGWVEQFF; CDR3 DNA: TGTGCCAGCAGCCAACTAGGATGGGTTGAGCAGTTCTTC
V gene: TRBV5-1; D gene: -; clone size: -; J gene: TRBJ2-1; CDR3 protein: CASSPIISYNEQFF; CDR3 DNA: TGCGCCAGCAGCCCTATTATTTCCTACAATGAGCAGTTCTTC
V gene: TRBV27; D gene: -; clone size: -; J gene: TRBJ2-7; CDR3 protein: CASSLSGTGYEQYF; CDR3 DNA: TGTGCCAGCAGTTTAAGCGGGACAGGCTACGAGCAGTACTTC
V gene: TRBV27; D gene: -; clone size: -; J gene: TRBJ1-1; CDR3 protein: CASRETGLGTEAFF; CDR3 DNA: TGTGCCAGCAGGGAGACAGGATTAGGGACTGAAGCTTTCTTT
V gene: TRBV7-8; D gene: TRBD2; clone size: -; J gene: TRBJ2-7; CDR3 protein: CASSPGLAGTYEQYF; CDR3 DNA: TGTGCCAGCAGCCCGGGACTAGCGGGGACCTACGAGCAGTACTTC
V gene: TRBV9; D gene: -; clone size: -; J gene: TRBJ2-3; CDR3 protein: CASTPRTGDPLEDTQYF; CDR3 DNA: TGTGCCAGCACCCCACGCACGGGAGACCCTCTCGAGGATACGCAGTATTTT
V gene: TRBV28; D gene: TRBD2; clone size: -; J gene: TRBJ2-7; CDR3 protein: CASSPRLAGENYEQYF; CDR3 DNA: TGTGCCAGCAGTCCTCGACTAGCGGGGGAGAACTACGAGCAGTACTTC
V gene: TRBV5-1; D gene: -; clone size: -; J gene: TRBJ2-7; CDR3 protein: CASSLDSGYEQYF; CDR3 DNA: TGCGCCAGCAGCTTGGATTCAGGCTACGAGCAGTACTTC
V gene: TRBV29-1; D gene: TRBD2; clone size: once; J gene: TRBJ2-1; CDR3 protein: CSGTGTSGRGSYNEQFF; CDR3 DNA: TGCAGCGGGACCGGGACTAGCGGGCGGGGGTCTTACAATGAGCAGTTCTTC
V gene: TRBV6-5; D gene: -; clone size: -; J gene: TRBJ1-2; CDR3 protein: CASSPGNDYGYTF; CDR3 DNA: TGTGCCAGCAGTCCAGGGAATGACTATGGCTACACCTTC
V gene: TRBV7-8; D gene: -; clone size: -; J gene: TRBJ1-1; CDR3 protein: CASSLAEGDTEAFF; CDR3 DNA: TGTGCCAGCAGCTTAGCCGAGGGGGACACTGAAGCTTTCTTT
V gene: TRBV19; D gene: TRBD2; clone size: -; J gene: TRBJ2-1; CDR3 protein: CASSTPGLAGGWEQFF; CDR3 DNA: TGTGCCAGTAGTACCCCCGGACTAGCGGGAGGGTGGGAGCAGTTCTTC
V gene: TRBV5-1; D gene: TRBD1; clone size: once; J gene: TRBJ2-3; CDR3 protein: CASSWGTGTDTQYF; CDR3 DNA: TGCGCCAGCAGCTGGGGGACAGGGACAGATACGCAGTATTTT
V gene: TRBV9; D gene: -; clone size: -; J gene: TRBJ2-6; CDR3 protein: CASSDHFSGANVLTF; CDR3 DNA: TGTGCCAGCAGCGATCACTTCTCTGGGGCCAACGTCCTGACTTTC
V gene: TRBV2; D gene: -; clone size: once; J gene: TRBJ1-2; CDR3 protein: CATGREDNGYTF; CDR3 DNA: TGTGCCACCGGGAGGGAGGATAATGGCTACACCTTC
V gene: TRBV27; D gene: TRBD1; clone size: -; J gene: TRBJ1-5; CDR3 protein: CASSKGTGQGDQPQHF; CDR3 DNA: TGTGCCAGCAGTAAGGGGACGGGACAGGGGGACCAGCCCCAGCATTTT
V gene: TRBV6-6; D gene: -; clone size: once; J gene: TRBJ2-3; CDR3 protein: CASSYSGAMDTQYF; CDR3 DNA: TGTGCCAGCAGTTACTCGGGGGCTATGGATACGCAGTATTTT
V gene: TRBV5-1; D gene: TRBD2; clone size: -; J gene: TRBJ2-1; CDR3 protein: CASSLRLAGYNEQFF; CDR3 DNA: TGCGCCAGCAGCTTGAGGCTAGCGGGATACAATGAGCAGTTCTTC
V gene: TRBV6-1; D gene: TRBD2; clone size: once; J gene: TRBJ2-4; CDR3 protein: CASSVTSGNLDIQYF; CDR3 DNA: TGTGCCAGCAGTGTGACTAGCGGGAATCTGGACATTCAGTACTTC
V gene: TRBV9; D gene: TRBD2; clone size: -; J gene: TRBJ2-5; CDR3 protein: CASSVGLAGESETQYF; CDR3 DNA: TGTGCCAGCAGCGTAGGCCTAGCGGGAGAATCGGAGACCCAGTACTTC
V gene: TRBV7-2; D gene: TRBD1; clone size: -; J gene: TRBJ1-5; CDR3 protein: CASSLFGQVGNQPQHF; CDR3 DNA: TGTGCCAGCAGCTTATTTGGACAGGTGGGCAATCAGCCCCAGCATTTT
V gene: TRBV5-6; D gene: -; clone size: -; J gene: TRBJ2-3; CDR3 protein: CASSLASDTQYF; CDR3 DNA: TGTGCCAGCAGCTTGGCCTCGGATACGCAGTATTTT
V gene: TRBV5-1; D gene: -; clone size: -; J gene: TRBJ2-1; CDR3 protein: CASSRGTLSYNEQFF; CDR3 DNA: TGCGCCAGCAGCCGTGGGACACTCTCCTACAATGAGCAGTTCTTC
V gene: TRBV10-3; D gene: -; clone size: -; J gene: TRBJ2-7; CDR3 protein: CAISGAGNEQYF; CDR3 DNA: TGTGCCATCAGTGGGGCAGGGAACGAGCAGTACTTC
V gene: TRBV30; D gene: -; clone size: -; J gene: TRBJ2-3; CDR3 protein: CAWSLLAPDTQYF; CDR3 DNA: TGTGCCTGGAGTTTATTGGCCCCTGATACGCAGTATTTT
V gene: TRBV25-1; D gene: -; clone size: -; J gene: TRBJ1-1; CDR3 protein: CASSPHPGLEAFF; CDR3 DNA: TGTGCCAGCAGTCCCCACCCGGGTCTTGAAGCTTTCTTT